This T cell receptor (beta chain) is drawn from a study of blood T cell repertoires in COVID-19 (TCRdb year 2020). Broadly, across the study: Samples from collaborators originated in the United States, Italy and Spain and spanned both the acute and convalescent phases of COVID-19. Samples were obtained from the ongoing ImmuneRACE study (first 160 participants) and from 1,254 subjects provided by 6 global collaborators. The repertoires were released in a freely available public database intended as a resource for research on the immune response to SARS-CoV-2. The prospective study material was composed of cDNA or gDNA derived from T cells, B-cell-depleted T cells, or PBMCs. The sample metadata nearly always contained a de-identified subject ID, COVID-19 status, age in years and sex. Where HLA class I and class II types were available, the types were taken from metadata supplied by the sample provider, not from assay-based typing. Subjects who had been exposed to COVID-19, were actively infected with it, or had recovered from it provided the deeply sampled blood TCRbeta repertoires that made up the dataset.

TCRbeta CDR3 regions were amplified from genomic DNA by means of the immunoSEQ Assay, a bias-controlled multiplex PCR. Per the source publication's procedure: Within the assay, amplification of reference gene primers was used to estimate how many nucleated cells each sample contained. To quantify the absolute abundance of each unique TCRbeta CDR3 rearrangement, sequence reads were collapsed and filtered. For each sample, productive Simpson clonality was calculated as the square root of Simpson's diversity index over productive rearrangements. The clones in this table, taken by TCRdb from immuneACCESS, are in-frame only. Not every clone is retained; where verified, under half of the shortfall comes from an unresolved V gene, and the cause of the rest is unknown. That table furnishes V, J and clone size, whereas the DNA furnished D and trimming. This sample is represented by some 250,000 clones; around 82% of them were singletons. The biggest ten clones account for 8.5% to 10% of the sample.

For this clone: The antigen it recognizes is unknown. Base qualities were left out, and no much larger clone turns up one base away.

Each collaborating institution followed its own protocols to collect whole blood in K2EDTA tubes. For TCRbeta analysis, collaborators shipped samples in one of three forms: frozen whole blood, isolated PBMCs, or DNA extracted from either of those sample types. General study outcomes and caveats: The amount of clinical and demographic metadata varied by source and participant and was provided uncurated.

Via the germline V gene, CDR1 is SGHRS and CDR2 YFSETQ. Trimming accounts for 0 bases at V and 1 base at J, while the number of junction bases matched to no gene is 6. Its CDR3 holds 16 amino acids, cysteine through phenylalanine. Of the read, only the CDR3 DNA is kept; its 48 bases are in frame from base 1. Sample: peripheral blood. This TCR was sampled from a man in his forties or fifties with active or convalescent COVID-19. Recombination connected TRBV5-1 to TRBJ1-1; a stretch of 7 junction bases matches TRBD1. The CDR3 protein is CASSLAQTGSNTEAFF. The sequenced DNA is TGCGCCAGCAGCTTGGCCCAGACAGGGTCGAACACTGAAGCTTTCTTT.